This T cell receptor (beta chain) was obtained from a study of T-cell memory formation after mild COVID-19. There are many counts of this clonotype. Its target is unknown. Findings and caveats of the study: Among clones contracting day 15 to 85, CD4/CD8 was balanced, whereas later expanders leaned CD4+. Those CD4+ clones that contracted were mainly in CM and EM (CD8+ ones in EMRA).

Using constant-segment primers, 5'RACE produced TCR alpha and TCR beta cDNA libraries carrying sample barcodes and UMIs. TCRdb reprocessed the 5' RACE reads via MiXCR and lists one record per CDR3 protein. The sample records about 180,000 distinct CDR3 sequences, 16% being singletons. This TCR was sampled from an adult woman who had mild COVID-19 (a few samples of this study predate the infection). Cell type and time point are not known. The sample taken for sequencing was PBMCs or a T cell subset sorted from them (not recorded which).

CDR3 in DNA: TGCAGCGTTGAGGGGGGACGAGAGACCCAGTACTTC. Translated, it gives CSVEGGRETQYF. The chain carries TRBV29-1 and TRBJ2-5; tentative D call: TRBD2 (6 bases). Germline CDR1 is SQVTM and CDR2 is ANQGSEA. The CDR3 extends over 12 amino acids. V lost 3 bases to trimming and J lost 4 bases, with 9 bases between them.